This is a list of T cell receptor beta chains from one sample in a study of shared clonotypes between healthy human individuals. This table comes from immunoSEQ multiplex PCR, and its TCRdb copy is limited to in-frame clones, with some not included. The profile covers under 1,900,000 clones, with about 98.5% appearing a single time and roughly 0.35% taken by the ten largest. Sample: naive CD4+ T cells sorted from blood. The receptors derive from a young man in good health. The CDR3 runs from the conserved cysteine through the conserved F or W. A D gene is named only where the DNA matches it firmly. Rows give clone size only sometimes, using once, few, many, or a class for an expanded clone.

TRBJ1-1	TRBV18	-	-	TGTGCCAGCTCACCACCGGCATTCGAAACTGAAGCTTTCTTT	CASSPPAFETEAFF
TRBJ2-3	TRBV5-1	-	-	TGCGCCAGCAGCTTAACTAGTACCACAGATACGCAGTATTTT	CASSLTSTTDTQYF
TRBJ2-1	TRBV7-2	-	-	TGTGCCAGCAGCTTAGTGGGGACGGGGAATGAGCAGTTCTTC	CASSLVGTGNEQFF
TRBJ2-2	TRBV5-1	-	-	TGCGCCAGCAGCTTGAGGGGTTTCACCGGGGAGCTGTTTTTT	CASSLRGFTGELFF
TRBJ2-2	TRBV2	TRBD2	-	TGTGCCAGCAACGAACTAGCGGGAGGGCCATACACCGGGGAGCTGTTTTTT	CASNELAGGPYTGELFF
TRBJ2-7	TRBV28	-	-	TGTGCCAGCAGAGCTCAGGGCCGCGTCTACGAGCAGTACTTC	CASRAQGRVYEQYF
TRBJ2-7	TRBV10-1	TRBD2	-	TGCGCCAGCAGTGAGTCGGCTAGCGGGGGCCCCTACGAGCAGTACTTC	CASSESASGGPYEQYF
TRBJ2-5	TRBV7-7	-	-	TGTGCCAGCAGCCCCTATAGCGGAGCCGTCCAAGAGACCCAGTACTTC	CASSPYSGAVQETQYF
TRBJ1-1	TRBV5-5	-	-	TGTGCCAGCAGCCGCGGGCCTCCTGACACTGAAGCTTTCTTT	CASSRGPPDTEAFF
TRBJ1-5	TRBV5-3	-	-	TGTGCCAGAAGCTTGATTCATCCGACCCAGCATTTT	CARSLIHPTQHF
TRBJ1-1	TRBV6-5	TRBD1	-	TGTGCCAGCAGTAAAAGGACAGGGTGGGACACTGAAGCTTTCTTT	CASSKRTGWDTEAFF
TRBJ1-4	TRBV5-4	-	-	TGTGCCAGCAGCTTGGAGAACGGCAGGGCACCGCCGGGGGGACTGTTTTTT	CASSLENGRAPPGGLFF
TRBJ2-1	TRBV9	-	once	TGTGCCAGCAGCGTAGGCGGGACAGATTACAATGAGCAGTTCTTC	CASSVGGTDYNEQFF
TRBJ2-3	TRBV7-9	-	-	TGTGCCAGCAGCTTAGGGGCCGCAGATACGCAGTATTTT	CASSLGAADTQYF
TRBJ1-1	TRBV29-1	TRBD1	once	TGCAGCGTTGAAAAGGACAGGGGGTGGACTGAAGCTTTCTTT	CSVEKDRGWTEAFF
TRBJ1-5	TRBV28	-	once	TGTGCCAGCAGTTTTAGTGGCAGGGGAAGAATACAGCCCCAGCATTTT	CASSFSGRGRIQPQHF
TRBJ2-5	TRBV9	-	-	TGTGCCAGCAGCGTAGGAGTTCAGGCAGGGAGATCCCAGGAGACCCAGTACTTC	CASSVGVQAGRSQETQYF
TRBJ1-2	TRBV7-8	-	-	TGTGCCAGCAGCCGGGGGGCACAGGTTTCAGCGGGGAACTATGGCTACACCTTC	CASSRGAQVSAGNYGYTF
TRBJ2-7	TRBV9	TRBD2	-	TGTGCCAGCAGCGTAGACCCCCCGGGAGGAGTTGAGTACGAGCAGTACTTC	CASSVDPPGGVEYEQYF
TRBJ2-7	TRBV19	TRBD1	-	TGTGCCAGTACCGCCGGGACAGGAGGCTACGAGCAGTACTTC	CASTAGTGGYEQYF
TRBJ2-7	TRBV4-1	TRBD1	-	TGCGCCAGCAGCCAAGCCCCTCCCCACTCTACGGGACAGGGCACGAAGCAGTACTTC	CASSQAPPHSTGQGTKQYF
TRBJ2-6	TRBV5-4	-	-	TGTGCCAGCAGCACAGGGACTTCCTCTGGGGCCAACGTCCTGACTTTC	CASSTGTSSGANVLTF
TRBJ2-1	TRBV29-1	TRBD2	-	TGCAGCGCTGAAGGGGTTAGCGGGAGGGCCGGGATACATGGGCAGTTCTTC	CSAEGVSGRAGIHGQFF